Listed below are T cell receptor beta chains from one sample, sequenced in a study of OX40 agonist ivuxolimab in advanced cancers. Only in-frame clones appear in the TCRdb table, and some are missing; sequencing was by immunoSEQ multiplex PCR. The data contain 75,000 to 95,000 clones, 85% to 90% of them singletons. Source: CD4+ or CD8+ T cells sorted from blood, taken in a trial of the OX40 agonist ivuxolimab. The receptors were sampled from an adult with an advanced solid tumor such as melanoma, head and neck, liver or kidney cancer. CDR3s include the opening cysteine and the closing phenylalanine or tryptophan. A D gene is named only where the DNA matches it firmly. Clone sizes are given selectively: once, few, many, or a class where the clone is expanded.

V gene	clone size	D gene	J gene	CDR3 DNA	CDR3 protein
TRBV19	NA	NA	TRBJ2-7	TGTGCCAGTAGTATTACCCCAAGCTCCTACGAGCAGTACTTC	CASSITPSSYEQYF
TRBV19	NA	NA	TRBJ1-5	TGTGCCAGTAGTACCCCTACCAATCAGCCCCAGCATTTT	CASSTPTNQPQHF
TRBV2	NA	NA	TRBJ1-1	TGTGCCAGCAGTGTCGGGTCAAAGCAGCCTGAAGCTTTCTTT	CASSVGSKQPEAFF
TRBV18	NA	TRBD1	TRBJ1-1	TGTGCCAGCTCACCACGTGACAGGGGGGGGAACACTGAAGCTTTCTTT	CASSPRDRGGNTEAFF
TRBV5-1	NA	NA	TRBJ2-1	TGCGCCAGCAGGCGGGACACCAAGGGGGAGCAGTTCTTC	CASRRDTKGEQFF
TRBV9	NA	TRBD1	TRBJ1-6	TGTGCCAGCAGCGTCCAGGGGGCGAATTCACCCCTCCACTTT	CASSVQGANSPLHF
TRBV2	few	NA	TRBJ1-2	TGTGCCAGCAGTGACAGGCAGGGGAGTGGCTACACCTTC	CASSDRQGSGYTF
TRBV19	NA	NA	TRBJ1-3	TGTGCCAGTAGTTGGGGGGACTCTGGAAACACCATATATTTT	CASSWGDSGNTIYF
TRBV7-7	NA	NA	TRBJ2-2	TGTGCCAGCAGCTTGAATGTCCAGGGGCAAATCACCGGGGAGCTGTTTTTT	CASSLNVQGQITGELFF
TRBV6-6	NA	TRBD1	TRBJ2-2	TGTGCCAGCAGCCCGGGACAGGGGTTTGCCGGGGAGCTGTTTTTT	CASSPGQGFAGELFF
TRBV28	NA	NA	TRBJ1-2	TGTGCCAGCATTGGTAACTATGGCTACACCTTC	CASIGNYGYTF
TRBV4-2	few	NA	TRBJ1-1	TGTGCCAGCAGCCAAGAAACAGGTTACACTGAAGCTTTCTTT	CASSQETGYTEAFF
TRBV19	once	NA	TRBJ2-2	TGTGCCAGTAGTGCCGACGGCACCGGGGAGCTGTTTTTT	CASSADGTGELFF
TRBV28	NA	TRBD1	TRBJ1-2	TGTGCCAGCTACCTGACCAGGACAGGGGTAGTGGTCGGCTACACCTTC	CASYLTRTGVVVGYTF
TRBV5-4	NA	NA	TRBJ1-2	TGTGCCAGCAGCTTAATTACGCCGGTCTATGGCTACACCTTC	CASSLITPVYGYTF
TRBV5-1	few	NA	TRBJ2-2	TGCGCCAGCAGAGTCCCTTTGAACACCGGGGAGCTGTTTTTT	CASRVPLNTGELFF
TRBV9	NA	NA	TRBJ2-5	TGTGCCAGCAGCGTAGGTCCGGGGGACCACCAAGAGACCCAGTACTTC	CASSVGPGDHQETQYF
TRBV9	NA	TRBD1	TRBJ2-3	TGTGCCAGCAGCAGGGGGACAGGGGGCCCCACAGATACGCAGTATTTT	CASSRGTGGPTDTQYF
TRBV18	NA	NA	TRBJ2-2	TGTGCCAGCTCATTTCGGGCCGGCACCGGGGAGCTGTTTTTT	CASSFRAGTGELFF
TRBV5-1	NA	NA	TRBJ2-5	TGCGCCAGCAGCTATACAGGGTTGGGATCGGAGACCCAGTACTTC	CASSYTGLGSETQYF
TRBV28	NA	TRBD2	TRBJ2-5	TGTGCCAGCAGGGCGGCGGGGGGACCGGGAGAGACCCAGTACTTC	CASRAAGGPGETQYF
TRBV28	NA	NA	TRBJ2-1	TGTGCCAGCAGGGAGAGCTCCTACAATGAGCAGTTCTTC	CASRESSYNEQFF
TRBV28	NA	NA	TRBJ1-2	TGTGCCAGCAGTTTCGGTGGCTATGGCTACACCTTC	CASSFGGYGYTF
TRBV12-5	NA	NA	TRBJ1-5	TGTGCTAGTGGTTTGGCCTATAGCAATCAGCCCCAGCATTTT	CASGLAYSNQPQHF
TRBV2	once	TRBD2	TRBJ2-5	TGTGCCAGCAACACCCGACTAGCGGGGGGGCGCGAGACCCAGTACTTC	CASNTRLAGGRETQYF
TRBV9	NA	TRBD1	TRBJ1-1	TGTGCCAGCAGCGCCTCGGGACAGTTGGATCCCACTGAAGCTTTCTTT	CASSASGQLDPTEAFF
TRBV2	NA	TRBD1	TRBJ2-5	TGTGCCACCGGAGGGACAGGGGGAGAGACCCAGTACTTC	CATGGTGGETQYF
TRBV4-1	NA	NA	TRBJ2-4	TGCGCCAGCAGCCAAGGCCTACTGGGGAACATTCAGTACTTC	CASSQGLLGNIQYF
TRBV11-2	NA	NA	TRBJ1-2	TGTGCCAGCAGCTTAGAACCGGGAGTCGGGGGCTACACCTTC	CASSLEPGVGGYTF
TRBV7-9	once	NA	TRBJ2-2	TGTGCCAGCAGCTTAAGTCTGCCCACCGGGGAGCTGTTTTTT	CASSLSLPTGELFF
TRBV5-6	NA	TRBD1	TRBJ2-5	TGTGCCAGCAGCCGGGGACAGGGTGGAGAGACCCAGTACTTC	CASSRGQGGETQYF
TRBV28	NA	NA	TRBJ2-3	TGTGCCAGCGTGCACTCAGATACGCAGTATTTT	CASVHSDTQYF
TRBV9	once	TRBD1	TRBJ1-3	TGTGCCAGCAGCGTCTGGGACAGCTCTGGAAACACCATATATTTT	CASSVWDSSGNTIYF
TRBV19	NA	NA	TRBJ1-6	TGTGCCAGTAGTAGCCAACCAGGAATTAATTCACCCCTCCACTTT	CASSSQPGINSPLHF
TRBV2	NA	TRBD1	TRBJ1-2	TGTGCCAGTTCGGGACAGGGGGCGTTCTATGGCTACACCTTC	CASSGQGAFYGYTF
TRBV5-6	NA	TRBD1	TRBJ1-2	TGTGCCAGCAGCTCAACAGGGGATTATGGTAGCTACACCTTC	CASSSTGDYGSYTF
TRBV9	NA	NA	TRBJ2-3	TGTGCCAGCAGCGTCCGTACAGATACGCAGTATTTT	CASSVRTDTQYF
TRBV30	NA	TRBD1	TRBJ1-6	TGTGCCTGGAGTCCTGGGACAGGGGGATTCTATAATTCACCCCTCCACTTT	CAWSPGTGGFYNSPLHF
TRBV14	NA	NA	TRBJ1-3	TGTGCCAGCAGCATGACCCAATTTAGTGGAAACACCATATATTTT	CASSMTQFSGNTIYF
TRBV6-5	NA	NA	TRBJ1-1	TGTGCCAGCAGTTACTCGGACATTCCGAACACTGAAGCTTTCTTT	CASSYSDIPNTEAFF
TRBV28	NA	NA	TRBJ1-5	TGTGCCAGCAGTACCTCCCCGTCCGTGGGCAATCAGCCCCAGCATTTT	CASSTSPSVGNQPQHF
TRBV27	NA	NA	TRBJ1-5	TGTGCCAGCAGTTTTGGGCTTAGGAGCAATCAGCCCCAGCATTTT	CASSFGLRSNQPQHF
TRBV28	NA	NA	TRBJ1-2	TGTGCCAGCATCGAAGGGGGAGCCAGCCGGTATGGCTACACCTTC	CASIEGGASRYGYTF
TRBV4-3	NA	NA	TRBJ2-7	TGCGCCAGCAGCCAAGATCCAGGGGGGTACGAGCAGTACTTC	CASSQDPGGYEQYF
TRBV27	NA	NA	TRBJ1-1	TGTGCCAGCAGAGGGGGACAATTGATCACTGAAGCTTTCTTT	CASRGGQLITEAFF
TRBV7-9	NA	NA	TRBJ1-1	TGTGCCAGCAGCTTTACAGGTGGGACTGAAGCTTTCTTT	CASSFTGGTEAFF
TRBV10-3	NA	TRBD1	TRBJ1-1	TGTGCCATCAGTATACAGGGGACTATGATACTGAACACTGAAGCTTTCTTT	CAISIQGTMILNTEAFF
TRBV6-6	NA	TRBD1	TRBJ2-7	TGTGCCAGCAGTCCCGTGACAGGGAACGAGCAGTACTTC	CASSPVTGNEQYF
TRBV7-2	NA	TRBD1	TRBJ1-6	TGTGCCAGCAGCCCGGCCGCACAGGGGTTTTCACCCCTCCACTTT	CASSPAAQGFSPLHF